This passage covers 31 T cell receptor beta chains from one sample sequenced in a study of Tregs in tolerant kidney transplant recipients. The data were produced by immunoSEQ multiplex PCR, yet TCRdb's version contains in-frame clones alone and is incomplete. The sample carries some 110,000 clones, almost 95% recorded once. Sequencing used CD4+ T cells from blood. These receptor sequences come from a human donor in good health.

V is TRBV5-4 and J is TRBJ2-7; either TRBD1 or TRBD2 may supply D (5 bases each). V shed 5 bases and J shed 9 bases, with 15 bases lying between them. This CDR3 comprises 12 residues. CDR1 is SGHNT and CDR2 is YYREEE in the germline V gene (reference sequence). The CDR3 protein is CASRFGDEGQYF. CDR3 in DNA: TGTGCCAGCAGATTTGGGGACGAGGGGCAGTACTTC.

V is TRBV7-9 and J is TRBJ1-1; possibly TRBD1 for D (5 bases). The CDR3 has 14 amino acids. V was clipped by 1 base and J by 1 base, with 7 bases between them. Per germline, CDR1 SEHNR and CDR2 FQNEAQ (reference sequence). The CDR3 sequence: CASSLDTGNTEAFF. The DNA of the CDR3 is TGTGCCAGCAGCTTAGATACAGGGAACACTGAAGCTTTCTTT.

This clone is a singleton in its sample. The chain recombines TRBV6-5 with TRBJ2-1; D is unresolved. Germline-derived CDR1 and CDR2 are MNHEY and SVGAGI. The CDR3 loop spans 15 amino acids. The V gene lost 5 bases and the J gene lost 0 bases, with 11 bases spanning the gap. The CDR3 spells CASSPDRSSYNEQFF. The CDR3 DNA sequence: TGTGCCAGCAGTCCAGACCGGAGCTCCTACAATGAGCAGTTCTTC.

The CDR3, as DNA: TGTGCCAGCAGCCTTGACAGGCCCCGAGGGACAGATACGCAGTATTTT. This sequence encodes CASSLDRPRGTDTQYF. The gene calls are TRBV7-9 and TRBJ2-3, with D maybe TRBD1 (6 bases). CDR3 length equals 16 residues. Germline CDR1 is SEHNR and CDR2 is FQNEAQ (reference sequence). V shed 5 bases and J shed 3 bases, with 18 bases lying between them.

The chain has TRBV6-5 and TRBJ1-1, with D unclear. Germline V lookup: CDR1 MNHEY, CDR2 SVGAGI. V lost 6 bases to trimming and J lost 5 bases, with 7 bases between them. This CDR3 comprises 11 residues. DNA for the CDR3: TGTGCCAGCAGATCGGGTACTGAAGCTTTCTTT. Translating gives CASRSGTEAFF.

The V call is TRBV6-6, the J call TRBJ1-4; no reliable D call. V was clipped by 1 base and J by 0 bases, with 6 bases between them. CDR1 and CDR2 (germline): MNHNY, SVGAGI (reference sequence). CDR3 length: 15 amino acids. CDR3 DNA sequence: TGTGCCAGCAGTTACTTGAGAGCAACTAATGAAAAACTGTTTTTT. Translation: CASSYLRATNEKLFF.

This clone was observed once. The chain employs TRBV30 and TRBJ2-1, with 12 bases identical to TRBD2. J was trimmed by 9 bases and V by 0 bases; bases with no gene match: 9. Per germline, CDR1 GTSNPN and CDR2 SVGIG (reference sequence). The length of the CDR3 is 16 residues. This CDR3 is CAWSVRLAGGPGEQFF. DNA for the CDR3: TGTGCCTGGAGTGTACGTCTAGCGGGGGGGCCTGGTGAGCAGTTCTTC. The full variable domain, its missing parts supplied by reference TRBV30 and TRBJ2-1, is SQTIHQWPATLVQPVGSPLSLECTVEGTSNPNLYWYRQAAGRGLQLLFYSVGIGQISSEVPQNLSASRPQDRQFILSSKKLLLSDSGFYLCAWSVRLAGGPGEQFFGPGTRLTVL.

In this sample, this clone turned up once. CDR3 residues: CASSPGLGDYYEQYF. The CDR3 nucleotides are TGTGCCAGCAGCCCAGGGCTGGGAGATTACTACGAGCAGTACTTC. This sequence joins TRBV7-2 and TRBJ2-7; either TRBD1 or TRBD2 may supply D (5 bases each). The CDR3 consists of 15 residues. Germline CDR1 and CDR2: SGHTA and FQGNSA. Trimming stripped 5 bases from V and 3 bases from J, with 17 bases between.

The chain uses TRBV27 and TRBJ1-2; D may be TRBD1 (5 bases). The CDR3 consists of 14 residues. V was clipped by 6 bases and J by 4 bases, with 15 bases between them. The germline CDR1 and CDR2 sequences are MNHEY and SMNVEV (reference sequence). The CDR3 here is CASSRDLRSYGYTF. CDR3 DNA sequence: TGTGCCAGCAGCCGGGACCTCAGGAGCTATGGCTACACCTTC.

The V and J genes are TRBV5-1 and TRBJ1-6; D not resolved. Trimming took off 0 bases at V and 5 bases at J, with 6 bases between the two ends. This CDR3 has 14 amino acids. The germline CDR1 and CDR2 sequences are SGHRS and YFSETQ. This chain's CDR3 is CASSLGRNNSPLHF. The CDR3 nucleotides read TGCGCCAGCAGCTTGGGACGGAATAATTCACCCCTCCACTTT.

V gene TRBV5-8 combines with J gene TRBJ1-2; D is undetermined. The germline CDR1 and CDR2 sequences are SGHTS and YDEGEE. There are 11 residues in the CDR3. V lost 4 bases and J lost 10, with 11 bases in between. Here the CDR3 reads CASSADVYYTF. CDR3 in DNA: TGTGCCAGCAGCGCCGACGTTTACTACACCTTC.

The chain joins TRBV6-5 to TRBJ1-5, with D maybe TRBD1 (5 bases). The CDR3 runs to 14 residues. CDR1 is MNHEY and CDR2 is SVGAGI in the germline V gene. V shed 4 bases and J shed 1 base, with 8 bases lying between them. CDR3 nucleotide sequence: TGTGCCAGCAGTTCGTGGGGCAGCAATCAGCCCCAGCATTTT. It is translated as CASSSWGSNQPQHF.

The chain links TRBV30 to TRBJ2-5, with TRBD2 matching over 10 bases. Germline lookup yields CDR1 GTSNPN and CDR2 SVGIG (reference sequence). The CDR3 sequence is 13 residues long. V lost 5 bases and J lost 5; bases outside the gene matches: 5. The CDR3 loop reads CAWGLSGRETQYF. CDR3 nucleotides: TGTGCCTGGGGTCTTAGCGGGAGGGAGACCCAGTACTTC.

CDR3 nucleotide sequence: TGCAGTGCGGGCTCTGGAAACACCATATATTTT. Residues: CSAGSGNTIYF. The rearrangement joins TRBV20-1 to TRBJ1-3; D not certain. Between the trimmed V and J ends, which lost 6 bases and 0 bases, there was a span of 3 bases. This CDR3 comprises 11 residues. Germline V gene sequence: CDR1 DFQATT, CDR2 SNEGSKA (reference sequence).

This clone has just one count. V usage is TRBV11-2 and J usage is TRBJ2-3; possible D gene TRBD2, 7 bases. The CDR3 spans 16 residues. V was cut by 1 base and J by 2 bases, with 13 bases left in between. Germline values: CDR1 SGHAT, CDR2 FQNNGV. CDR3 loop: CASSLVGGGSTDTQYF. The CDR3 nucleotides are TGTGCCAGCAGCTTAGTAGGCGGGGGCTCCACAGATACGCAGTATTTT.

This sequence joins TRBV5-1 and TRBJ2-7, with 12 bases aligning to TRBD2. Germline lookup yields CDR1 SGHRS and CDR2 YFSETQ. The CDR3 length is 14 residues. The V gene end was trimmed by 7 bases and the J gene end by 2 bases; junction bases not matched to a gene: 4. The CDR3 here is CASLTSGGTYEQYF. The DNA of the CDR3 is TGCGCCAGCTTGACTAGCGGGGGTACCTACGAGCAGTACTTC.

This clone was seen more than once but under ten times. The chain carries TRBV7-9 and TRBJ1-5; D possibly corresponds to TRBD1 (6 bases). This CDR3 is 15 amino acids long. Germline lookup yields CDR1 SEHNR and CDR2 FQNEAQ (reference sequence). V was pared by 5 bases and J by 4 bases, with 15 bases between. Here the CDR3 DNA reads TGTGCCAGCAGCCTCGGGGGCTTGAGAAATCAGCCCCAGCATTTT. Amino acid sequence: CASSLGGLRNQPQHF.

The gene calls are TRBV9 and TRBJ2-2; 11 nucleotides match TRBD2. With V trimmed by 1 base and J by 2 bases, 4 bases remained unmatched. The CDR3 is 17 amino acids. CDR1 and CDR2 (germline): SGDLS, YYNGEE. The CDR3, as DNA: TGTGCCAGCAGCGTAACCGGACTAGCGGGTAACACCGGGGAGCTGTTTTTT. It codes for CASSVTGLAGNTGELFF.

This rearrangement joins TRBV5-1 to TRBJ2-1; a weak D match, TRBD2 (6 bases). V lost 1 base, J lost 10 bases, and 21 bases lay in between. From germline, CDR1 is SGHRS and CDR2 YFSETQ. The length of the CDR3 is 16 residues. The CDR3 sequence: CASSLSSLAAPGEQFF. In DNA form, the CDR3 reads TGCGCCAGCAGCTTGAGTTCCTTAGCGGCGCCCGGAGAGCAGTTCTTC.

The rearrangement links TRBV4-1 to TRBJ2-1; 14 bases are a match to TRBD2. CDR3 length: 16 amino acids. Losses at the gene ends were 4 bases for V and 8 bases for J; bases not matched to a gene: 7. CDR1 and CDR2 from the germline V gene are MGHRA and YSYEKL. CDR3 loop: CASSRRLAGGPDEQFF. CDR3 sequence (DNA): TGCGCCAGCAGCCGACGACTAGCGGGAGGGCCGGATGAGCAGTTCTTC.

This clone was seen a single time. This chain connects TRBV5-4 to TRBJ2-7; 10 bases align to TRBD2. Trimming removed 1 base from V and 0 bases from J; junction bases left unmatched: 10. The germline V gene has CDR1 SGHNT and CDR2 YYREEE (reference sequence). The CDR3 is made up of 18 amino acids. CDR3 residues: CASSLLISGRPRSYEQYF. CDR3 DNA: TGTGCCAGCAGCTTGTTAATTAGCGGGAGGCCCCGCTCCTACGAGCAGTACTTC. Full variable domain (missing parts from reference TRBV5-4 and TRBJ2-7): ETGVTQSPTHLIKTRGQQVTLRCSSQSGHNTVSWYQQALGQGPQFIFQYYREEENGRGNFPPRFSGLQFPNYSSELNVNALELDDSALYLCASSLLISGRPRSYEQYFGPGTRLTVT.

V usage is TRBV5-6 and J usage is TRBJ2-3, with 9 bases fitting TRBD2. Trimming took 1 base from V and 1 from J; bases not matched to a gene: 1. CDR1 SGHDT and CDR2 YYEEEE come from the germline V gene. This CDR3 has 15 amino acids. CDR3 protein: CASSLSSGGTDTQYF. CDR3 sequence (DNA): TGTGCCAGCAGCTTGTCTAGCGGGGGCACAGATACGCAGTATTTT.

With regard to this clone: The sample contains more than one DNA sequence encoding this CDR3. V is TRBV4-2 and J is TRBJ2-5; the D is unclear. Per germline, CDR1 LGHNA and CDR2 YNFKEQ. CDR3 length: 13 residues. Trimming pared 1 base from V and 3 bases from J, leaving 6 bases between. CDR3 coding DNA: TGTGCCAGCAGCCAAGTAAGTGAAGAGACCCAGTACTTC. This encodes CASSQVSEETQYF.

The V and J genes are TRBV20-1 and TRBJ2-1; D unresolved. Per germline, CDR1 DFQATT and CDR2 SNEGSKA (reference sequence). V shed 3 bases and J shed 10 bases, with 10 bases lying between them. This CDR3 region has 11 residues. CDR3: CSASLSAEQFF. The CDR3 region has the DNA TGCAGTGCTAGTCTGAGCGCAGAGCAGTTCTTC.

This chain connects TRBV2 to TRBJ2-7; 9 bases map to TRBD1. J was trimmed by 2 bases and V by 7 bases; bases with no gene match: 3. This CDR3 comprises 13 residues. Germline V gene data show CDR1 as SNHLY and CDR2 as FYNNEI. The CDR3 coding sequence is TGTGCCAGCAAAAGGGACAGGGCCTACGAGCAGTACTTC. It translates to CASKRDRAYEQYF.

The chain carries TRBV19 and TRBJ1-1; D unclear. Trimming pared 5 bases from V and 4 bases from J, leaving 17 bases between. CDR1 and CDR2 from the germline V gene are LNHDA and SQIVND (reference sequence). This CDR3 spans 15 amino acids. The DNA for the CDR3 is TGTGCCAGTAGTCCCCCGGGTACCGGGGTCACTGAAGCTTTCTTT. The encoded protein is CASSPPGTGVTEAFF. Combining the CDR3 with reference TRBV19 and TRBJ1-1 gives the whole variable domain DGGITQSPKYLFRKEGQNVTLSCEQNLNHDAMYWYRQDPGQGLRLIYYSQIVNDFQKGDIAEGYSVSREKKESFPLTVTSAQKNPTAFYLCASSPPGTGVTEAFFGQGTRLTVV.

The rearrangement joins TRBV7-6 to TRBJ2-5, with 7 positions matching TRBD1. The CDR3 is 15 amino acids. Germline loops: CDR1 SGHVS, CDR2 FNYEAQ. The V segment lost 1 base and the J segment 4 bases; nucleotides outside the gene matches: 6. The CDR3 region has the DNA TGTGCCAGCAGCTTAGGGGACAGATCCCCAGAGACCCAGTACTTC. It yields the protein CASSLGDRSPETQYF.

V usage is TRBV5-1 and J usage is TRBJ1-1, with a tentative D call TRBD1 (5 bases). This CDR3 has 15 amino acids. Trimming removed 5 bases from V and 4 bases from J, with 18 bases in between. CDR1 and CDR2 (germline): SGHRS, YFSETQ. CDR3 sequence: CASRVSQGSSTEAFF. CDR3 coding DNA: TGCGCCAGCAGGGTATCGCAGGGCTCATCCACTGAAGCTTTCTTT.

The chain employs TRBV12-5 and TRBJ1-5; D gene unclear. V was cut by 2 bases and J by 5 bases, with 7 bases left in between. This CDR3 has 13 amino acids. Looked up from germline, CDR1 is LGHNT and CDR2 is FRNRAP. This chain's CDR3 is CASGLREDQPQHF. In DNA, the CDR3 is TGTGCTAGTGGTTTGCGGGAAGATCAGCCCCAGCATTTT.

The chain uses TRBV5-4 and TRBJ1-1; perhaps TRBD1 as D (6 bases). The CDR3 runs to 16 residues. V dropped 4 bases and J dropped 0 bases, with 16 bases sitting between them. Germline loops: CDR1 SGHNT, CDR2 YYREEE (reference sequence). The CDR3 DNA is TGTGCCAGCAGCCCTTCGGGGGGGCGGCTGAACACTGAAGCTTTCTTT. It encodes CASSPSGGRLNTEAFF.

This chain uses TRBV2 with TRBJ1-3; D gene unclear. CDR1 and CDR2 (germline): SNHLY, FYNNEI. This CDR3 spans 13 amino acids. Trimming cost V 8 bases and J 2 bases, with 10 bases left between them. CDR3: CASRLGAGNTIYF. CDR3 bases: TGTGCCAGCCGACTCGGGGCTGGAAACACCATATATTTT.